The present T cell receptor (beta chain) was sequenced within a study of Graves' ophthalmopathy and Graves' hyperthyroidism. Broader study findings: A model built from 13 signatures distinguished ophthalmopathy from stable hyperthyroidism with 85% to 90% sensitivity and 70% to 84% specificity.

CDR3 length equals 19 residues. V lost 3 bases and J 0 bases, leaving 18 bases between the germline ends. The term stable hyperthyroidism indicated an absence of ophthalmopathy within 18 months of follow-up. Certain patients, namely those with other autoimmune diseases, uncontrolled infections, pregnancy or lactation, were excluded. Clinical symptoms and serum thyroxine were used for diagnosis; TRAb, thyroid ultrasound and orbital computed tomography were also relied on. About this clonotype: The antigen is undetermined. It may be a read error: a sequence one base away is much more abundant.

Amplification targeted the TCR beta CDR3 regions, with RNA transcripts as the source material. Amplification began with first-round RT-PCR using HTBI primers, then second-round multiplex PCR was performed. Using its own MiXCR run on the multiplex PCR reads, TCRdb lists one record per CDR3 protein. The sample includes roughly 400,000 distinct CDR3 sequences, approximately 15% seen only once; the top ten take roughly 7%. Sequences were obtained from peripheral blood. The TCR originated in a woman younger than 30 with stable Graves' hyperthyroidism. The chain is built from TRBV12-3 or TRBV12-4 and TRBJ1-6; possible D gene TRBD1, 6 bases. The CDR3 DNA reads TGTGCCAGCAGTTTTGCGACAGGCCCCCTGAGCTCCTATAATTCACCCCTCCACTTT. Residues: CASSFATGPLSSYNSPLHF.